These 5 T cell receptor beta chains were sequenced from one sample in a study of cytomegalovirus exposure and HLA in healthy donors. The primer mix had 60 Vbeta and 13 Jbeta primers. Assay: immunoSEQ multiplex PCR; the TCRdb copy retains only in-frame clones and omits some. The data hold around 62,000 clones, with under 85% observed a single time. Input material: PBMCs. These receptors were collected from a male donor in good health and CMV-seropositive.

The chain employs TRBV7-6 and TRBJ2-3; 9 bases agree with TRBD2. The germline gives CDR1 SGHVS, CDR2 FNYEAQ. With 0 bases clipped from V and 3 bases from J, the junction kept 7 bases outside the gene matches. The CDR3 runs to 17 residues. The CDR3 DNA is TGTGCCAGCAGCTTAGCCCAGGCGGGGGGGCCGACAGATACGCAGTATTTT. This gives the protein CASSLAQAGGPTDTQYF.

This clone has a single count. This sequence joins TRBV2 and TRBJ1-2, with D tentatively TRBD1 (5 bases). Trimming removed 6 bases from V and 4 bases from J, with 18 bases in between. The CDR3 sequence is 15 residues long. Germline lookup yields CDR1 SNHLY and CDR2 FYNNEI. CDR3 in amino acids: CASSADRGEGYGYTF. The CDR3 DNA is TGTGCCAGCAGCGCCGATCGGGGGGAAGGCTATGGCTACACCTTC.

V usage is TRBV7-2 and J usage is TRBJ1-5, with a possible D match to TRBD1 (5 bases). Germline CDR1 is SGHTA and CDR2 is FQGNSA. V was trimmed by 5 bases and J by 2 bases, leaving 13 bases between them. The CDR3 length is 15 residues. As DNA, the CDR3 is TGTGCCAGCAGCGGAACACAGGTTGGCAATCAGCCCCAGCATTTT. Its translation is CASSGTQVGNQPQHF.

CDR3 sequence: CASSQGQGVYNEQFF. The CDR3 nucleotides are TGCGCCAGCAGCCAAGGACAGGGGGTCTACAATGAGCAGTTCTTC. This chain connects TRBV4-3 to TRBJ2-1; 9 bases agree with TRBD1. Germline loops: CDR1 LGHNA, CDR2 YSLEER. J lost 3 bases, V lost 1 base, and 1 base had no gene match. The CDR3 consists of 15 residues.

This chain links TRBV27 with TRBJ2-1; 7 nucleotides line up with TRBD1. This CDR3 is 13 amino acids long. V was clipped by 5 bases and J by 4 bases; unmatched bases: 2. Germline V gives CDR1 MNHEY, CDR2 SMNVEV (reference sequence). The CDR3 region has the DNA TGTGCCAGCAGTAAGACAGGGTACAATGAGCAGTTCTTC. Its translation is CASSKTGYNEQFF.